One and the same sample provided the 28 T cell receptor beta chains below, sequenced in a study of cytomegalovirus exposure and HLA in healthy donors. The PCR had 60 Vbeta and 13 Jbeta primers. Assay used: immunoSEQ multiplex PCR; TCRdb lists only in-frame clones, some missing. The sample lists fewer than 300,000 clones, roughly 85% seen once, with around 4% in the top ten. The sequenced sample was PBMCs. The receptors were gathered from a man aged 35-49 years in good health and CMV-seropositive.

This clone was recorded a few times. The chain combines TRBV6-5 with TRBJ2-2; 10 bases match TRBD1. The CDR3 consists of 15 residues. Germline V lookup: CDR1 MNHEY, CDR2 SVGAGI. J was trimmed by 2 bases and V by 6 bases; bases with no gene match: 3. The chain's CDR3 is CASRRDRGNTGELFF. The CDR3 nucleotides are TGTGCCAGCAGGCGGGACAGGGGTAACACCGGGGAGCTGTTTTTT.

The CDR3 DNA is TGTGCCAGCAGCTTGGGGCGGGGCTACGAAAGCTCCTACAATGAGCAGTTCTTC. This translates into CASSLGRGYESSYNEQFF. The V call is TRBV5-4, the J call TRBJ2-1; tentative D call: TRBD2 (6 bases). CDR3 size: 18 residues. Germline CDR1 SGHNT, CDR2 YYREEE (reference sequence). V lost 0 bases, J lost 0 bases, and 16 bases lay in between.

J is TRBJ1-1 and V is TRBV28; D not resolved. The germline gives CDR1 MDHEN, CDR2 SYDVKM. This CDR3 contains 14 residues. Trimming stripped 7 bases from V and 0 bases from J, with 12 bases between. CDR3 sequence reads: CASTTEVMNTEAFF. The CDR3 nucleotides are TGTGCCAGCACCACCGAGGTAATGAACACTGAAGCTTTCTTT.

The CDR3 DNA follows: TGTGCCAGCAGCTTAGCGTACGGCGGGGAGCTGTTTTTT. Encoded protein: CASSLAYGGELFF. This sequence joins TRBV7-8 and TRBJ2-2, with D unclear. Trimming cost V 0 bases and J 7 bases, with 6 bases left between them. The CDR3 contains 13 residues. Germline V gene data show CDR1 as SGHVS and CDR2 as FQNEAQ.

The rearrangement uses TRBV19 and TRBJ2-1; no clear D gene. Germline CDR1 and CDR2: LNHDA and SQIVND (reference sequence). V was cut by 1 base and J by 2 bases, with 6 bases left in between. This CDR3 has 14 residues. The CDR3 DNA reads TGTGCCAGTAGTATAGGGGCTACCTACAATGAGCAGTTCTTC. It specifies CASSIGATYNEQFF.

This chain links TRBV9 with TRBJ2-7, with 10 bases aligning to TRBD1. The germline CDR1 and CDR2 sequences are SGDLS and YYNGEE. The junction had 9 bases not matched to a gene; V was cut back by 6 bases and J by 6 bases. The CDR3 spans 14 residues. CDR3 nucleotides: TGTGCCAGCACCGCCGGGACAGGGGTGGGCGAGCAGTACTTC. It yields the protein CASTAGTGVGEQYF.

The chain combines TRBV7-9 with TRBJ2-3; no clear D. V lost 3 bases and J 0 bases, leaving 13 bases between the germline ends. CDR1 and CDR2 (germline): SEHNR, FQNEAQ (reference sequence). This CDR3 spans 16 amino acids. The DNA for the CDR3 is TGTGCCAGCAGCTTGCTCGCAACGGGTAGCACAGATACGCAGTATTTT. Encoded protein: CASSLLATGSTDTQYF.

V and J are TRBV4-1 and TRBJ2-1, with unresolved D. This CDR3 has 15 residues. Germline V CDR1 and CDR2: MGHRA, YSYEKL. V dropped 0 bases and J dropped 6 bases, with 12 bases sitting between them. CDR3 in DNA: TGCGCCAGCAGCCAAGATGTCAGTTTTTTCAATGAGCAGTTCTTC. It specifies CASSQDVSFFNEQFF.

CDR3 protein: CASSRRDRGREKLFF. CDR3 DNA: TGCGCCAGCAGCCGCCGGGACAGGGGGCGAGAAAAACTGTTTTTT. The rearrangement uses TRBV5-1 and TRBJ1-4; 12 bases line up with TRBD1. Trimming took 4 bases from V and 8 from J; bases not matched to a gene: 6. Germline CDR1 reads SGHRS; CDR2 reads YFSETQ. The CDR3 spans 15 residues.

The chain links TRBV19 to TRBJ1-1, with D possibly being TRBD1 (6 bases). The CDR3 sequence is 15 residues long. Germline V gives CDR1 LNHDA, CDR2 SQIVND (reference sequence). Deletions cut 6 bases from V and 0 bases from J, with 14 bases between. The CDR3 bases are TGTGCCAGTAGCCCGCCCAGGACAGTGAACACTGAAGCTTTCTTT. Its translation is CASSPPRTVNTEAFF.

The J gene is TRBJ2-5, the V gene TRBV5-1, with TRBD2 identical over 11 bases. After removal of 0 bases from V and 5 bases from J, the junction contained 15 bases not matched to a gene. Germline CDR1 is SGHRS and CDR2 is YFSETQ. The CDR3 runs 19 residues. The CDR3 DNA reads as TGCGCCAGCAGCTTGGGACGAGGGCTAGCGGGAGGAGGTGGTGAGACCCAGTACTTC. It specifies CASSLGRGLAGGGGETQYF.

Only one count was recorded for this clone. The CDR3 spells CASSNTGESWTEAFF. Here the CDR3 DNA reads TGTGCCAGCAGTAACACAGGGGAATCGTGGACTGAAGCTTTCTTT. V gene TRBV6-6 combines with J gene TRBJ1-1; 7 bases match TRBD1. Germline CDR1 is MNHNY and CDR2 is SVGAGI (reference sequence). Unmatched junction bases numbered 11, after V lost 5 bases and J lost 5 bases. The CDR3 runs to 15 residues.

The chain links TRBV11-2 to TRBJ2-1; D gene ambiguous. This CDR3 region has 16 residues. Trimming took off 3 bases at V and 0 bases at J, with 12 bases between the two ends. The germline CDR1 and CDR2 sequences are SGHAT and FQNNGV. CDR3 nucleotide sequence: TGTGCCAGCAGCTTCACCGCGGCCAGCTCCTACAATGAGCAGTTCTTC. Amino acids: CASSFTAASSYNEQFF.

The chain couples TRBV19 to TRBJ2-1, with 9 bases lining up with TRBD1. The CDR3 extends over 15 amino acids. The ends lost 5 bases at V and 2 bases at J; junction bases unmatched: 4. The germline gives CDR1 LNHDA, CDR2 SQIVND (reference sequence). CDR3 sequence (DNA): TGTGCCAGTAGTCGCGACAGGGGGACCTACAATGAGCAGTTCTTC. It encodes CASSRDRGTYNEQFF.

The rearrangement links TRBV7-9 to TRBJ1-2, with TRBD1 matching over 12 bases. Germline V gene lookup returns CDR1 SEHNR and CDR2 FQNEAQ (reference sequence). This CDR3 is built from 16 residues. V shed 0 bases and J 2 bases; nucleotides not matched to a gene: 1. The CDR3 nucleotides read TGTGCCAGCAGCTTAGCCGGGACAGGGGGCAACTATGGCTACACCTTC. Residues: CASSLAGTGGNYGYTF.

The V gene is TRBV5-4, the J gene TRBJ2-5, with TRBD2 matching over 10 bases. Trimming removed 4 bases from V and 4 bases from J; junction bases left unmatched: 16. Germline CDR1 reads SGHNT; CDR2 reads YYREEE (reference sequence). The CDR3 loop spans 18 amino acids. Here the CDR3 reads CASSPPNGLAAVGETQYF. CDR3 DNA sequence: TGTGCCAGCAGCCCCCCCAACGGACTAGCGGCGGTTGGAGAGACCCAGTACTTC.

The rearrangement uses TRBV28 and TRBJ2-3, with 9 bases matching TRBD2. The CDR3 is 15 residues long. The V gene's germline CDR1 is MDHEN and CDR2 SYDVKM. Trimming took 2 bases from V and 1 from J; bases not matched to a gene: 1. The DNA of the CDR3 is TGTGCCAGCAGTTTAATAGCGGGAGGCACAGATACGCAGTATTTT. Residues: CASSLIAGGTDTQYF.

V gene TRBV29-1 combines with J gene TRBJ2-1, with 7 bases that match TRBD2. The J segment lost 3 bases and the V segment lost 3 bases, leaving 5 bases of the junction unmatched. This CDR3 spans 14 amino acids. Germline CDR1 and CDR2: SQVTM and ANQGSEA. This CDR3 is CSVDASGNYNEQFF. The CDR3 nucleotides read TGCAGCGTTGACGCTAGCGGCAACTACAATGAGCAGTTCTTC.

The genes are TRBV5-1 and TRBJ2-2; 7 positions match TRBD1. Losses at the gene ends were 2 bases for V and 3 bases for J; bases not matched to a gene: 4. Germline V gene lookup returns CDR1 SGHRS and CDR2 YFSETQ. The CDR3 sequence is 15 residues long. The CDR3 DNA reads TGCGCCAGCAGCTTCGACAGGGCCTACACCGGGGAGCTGTTTTTT. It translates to CASSFDRAYTGELFF.

CDR3 loop: CASSLGRQSQVGNTIYF. The CDR3 coding sequence is TGTGCCAGCAGCTTAGGTAGACAGTCTCAAGTTGGAAACACCATATATTTT. The chain couples TRBV13 to TRBJ1-3; D may be TRBD1 (5 bases). This CDR3 is built from 17 residues. Trimming removed 0 bases at V and 3 bases at J, with 15 bases between. The germline CDR1 and CDR2 sequences are PRHDT and FYEKMQ (reference sequence). Filled out from reference TRBV13 and TRBJ1-3, the complete variable domain reads AAGVIQSPRHLIKEKRETATLKCYPIPRHDTVYWYQQGPGQDPQFLISFYEKMQSDKGSIPDRFSAQQFSDYHSELNMSSLELGDSALYFCASSLGRQSQVGNTIYFGEGSWLTVV.

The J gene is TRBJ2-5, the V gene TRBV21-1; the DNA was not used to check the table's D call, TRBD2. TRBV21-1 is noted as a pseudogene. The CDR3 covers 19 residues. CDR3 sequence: CASSKRNGKAGGPVETQYF. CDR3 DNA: TGTGCCAGCAGCAAAAGAAATGGGAAAGCGGGAGGGCCGGTAGAGACCCAGTACTTC.

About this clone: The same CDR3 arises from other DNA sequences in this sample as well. CDR3 residues: CASSLAGVYEQYF. In nucleotides, the CDR3 is TGTGCCAGCAGCTTAGCAGGGGTCTACGAGCAGTACTTC. The chain joins TRBV7-9 to TRBJ2-7; possible D gene TRBD1, 5 bases. Germline V CDR1 and CDR2: SEHNR, FQNEAQ (reference sequence). Trimming cost V 0 bases and J 3 bases, with 6 bases left between them. There are 13 residues in the CDR3.

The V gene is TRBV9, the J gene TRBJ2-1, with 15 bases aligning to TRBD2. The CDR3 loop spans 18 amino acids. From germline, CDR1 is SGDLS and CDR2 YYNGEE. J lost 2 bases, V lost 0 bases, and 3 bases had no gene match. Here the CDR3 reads CASSVGGLAGGTYNEQFF. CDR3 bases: TGTGCCAGCAGCGTAGGGGGACTAGCGGGAGGAACCTACAATGAGCAGTTCTTC.

CDR3 sequence reads: CASSFLGAPYGYTF. In DNA form, the CDR3 reads TGTGCCAGCAGTTTTTTAGGGGCCCCCTATGGCTACACCTTC. J is TRBJ1-2 and V is TRBV28, with D possibly matching TRBD1 (5 bases). Germline V gives CDR1 MDHEN, CDR2 SYDVKM. This CDR3 has 14 amino acids. The ends were cut back, 3 bases at V and 4 bases at J, with 12 bases in the middle.

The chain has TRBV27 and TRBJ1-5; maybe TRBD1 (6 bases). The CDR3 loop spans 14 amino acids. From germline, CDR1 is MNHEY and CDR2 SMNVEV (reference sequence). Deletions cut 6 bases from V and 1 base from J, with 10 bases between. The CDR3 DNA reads TGTGCCAGCAGCCCGGACAGCAGCAATCAGCCCCAGCATTTT. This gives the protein CASSPDSSNQPQHF.

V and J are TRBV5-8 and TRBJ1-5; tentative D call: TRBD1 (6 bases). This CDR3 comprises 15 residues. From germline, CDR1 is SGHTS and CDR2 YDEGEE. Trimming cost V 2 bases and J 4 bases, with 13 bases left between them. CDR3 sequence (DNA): TGTGCCAGCAGCTTCGGACAGCGACCGAATCAGCCCCAGCATTTT. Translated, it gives CASSFGQRPNQPQHF.

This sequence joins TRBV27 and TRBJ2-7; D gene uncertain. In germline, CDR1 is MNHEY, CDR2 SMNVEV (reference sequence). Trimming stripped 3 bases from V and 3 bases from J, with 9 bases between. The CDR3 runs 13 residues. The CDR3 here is CASSLGRFYEQYF. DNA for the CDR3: TGTGCCAGCAGTTTGGGCAGATTCTACGAGCAGTACTTC.

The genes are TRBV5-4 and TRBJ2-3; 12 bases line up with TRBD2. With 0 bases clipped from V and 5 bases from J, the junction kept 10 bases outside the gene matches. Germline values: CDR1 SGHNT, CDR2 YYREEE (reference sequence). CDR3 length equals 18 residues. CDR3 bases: TGTGCCAGCAGCTTGGGACTAGCGGGAGACCCAAATATAGATACGCAGTATTTT. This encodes CASSLGLAGDPNIDTQYF.